These 27 T cell receptor beta chains came from one sample sequenced in a study of CD8 T cells in Susac syndrome. RNA was extracted with the RNeasy kit, and a quantity of 0.5 to 1 ug was reverse transcribed using random hexamers. TCRdb recomputed calls from the immunoSEQ multiplex PCR reads with MiXCR, one row per CDR3 protein. The table records 150,000 to 200,000 distinct CDR3 sequences, approximately 95% of them present only once. What was sequenced was CD4+ T cells from PBMCs. The receptors were sampled from a human donor with multiple sclerosis.

The rearrangement joins TRBV3-1 to TRBJ1-5, with D uncertain. V was pared by 4 bases and J by 3 bases, with 7 bases between. Per germline, CDR1 LGHDT and CDR2 YNNKEL (reference sequence). The CDR3 length is 13 residues. CDR3 amino acids: CASSPGLNQPQHF. The CDR3 DNA reads as TGTGCCAGCAGCCCGGGCCTCAATCAGCCCCAGCATTTT.

The V gene is TRBV27, the J gene TRBJ1-5; D not certain. Trimming removed 6 bases from V and 11 bases from J, with 14 bases in between. The CDR3 consists of 12 residues. The V gene's germline CDR1 is MNHEY and CDR2 SMNVEV (reference sequence). CDR3 bases: TGTGCCAGCAGGGGTAGTTTGGGATCCCAGCATTTT. As protein: CASRGSLGSQHF.

This clonotype appeared once. The chain is built from TRBV4-1 and TRBJ1-5; D is undetermined. The CDR3 covers 15 residues. V lost 0 bases, J lost 3 bases, and 9 bases lay in between. Germline CDR1 MGHRA, CDR2 YSYEKL. The CDR3 DNA follows: TGCGCCAGCAGCCAAGAAAACCGCTACAATCAGCCCCAGCATTTT. Its translation is CASSQENRYNQPQHF.

The V and J genes are TRBV6-2 or TRBV6-3 and TRBJ1-5; 7 bases are shared with TRBD1. The CDR3 covers 13 residues. The J segment lost 8 bases and the V segment lost 6 bases, leaving 7 bases of the junction unmatched. Germline lookup yields CDR1 MNHEY and CDR2 SVGEGT. The CDR3 coding sequence is TGTGCCAGCAGGAGGGACAGTTTAAAGCCCCAGCATTTT. It specifies CASRRDSLKPQHF.

The CDR3 reads CASSGLSEGDTQYF. The CDR3 bases are TGTGCCAGCAGCGGACTATCCGAGGGGGATACGCAGTATTTT. This chain uses TRBV7-2 with TRBJ2-3; a possible D gene is TRBD2 (6 bases). V lost 5 bases to trimming and J lost 6 bases, with 15 bases between them. Germline V gene sequence: CDR1 SGHTA, CDR2 FQGNSA. The CDR3 length is 14 residues. Full variable domain (missing parts from reference TRBV7-2 and TRBJ2-3): GAGVSQSPSNKVTEKGKDVELRCDPISGHTALYWYRQSLGQGLEFLIYFQGNSAPDKSGLPSDRFSAERTGGSVSTLTIQRTQQEDSAVYLCASSGLSEGDTQYFGPGTRLTVL.

This chain uses TRBV3-1 with TRBJ1-1; D gene ambiguous. CDR3 length: 13 residues. CDR1 is LGHDT, CDR2 YNNKEL, per germline (reference sequence). V gave up 4 bases and J gave up 5 bases, with 11 bases separating them. Written as DNA, the CDR3 is TGTGCCAGCAGCCGTAGGTTCGGGACTGAAGCTTTCTTT. Protein: CASSRRFGTEAFF.

The rearrangement links TRBV12-3 or TRBV12-4 to TRBJ1-1, with D maybe TRBD1 (6 bases). The CDR3 spans 13 residues. With 7 bases removed from V and 7 bases from J, the gap between germline ends came to 16 bases. CDR3 region: CASTLPIGGEAFF. CDR3 DNA: TGTGCCAGCACCCTCCCAATAGGGGGTGAAGCTTTCTTT.

The J gene is TRBJ2-2, the V gene TRBV24-1, with D unresolved. The V gene's germline CDR1 is KGHDR and CDR2 SFDVKD. V was pared by 4 bases and J by 7 bases, with 12 bases between. The CDR3 is made up of 14 amino acids. This CDR3 reads CATSDHGPFGELFF. The DNA of the CDR3 is TGTGCCACCAGTGACCATGGGCCCTTCGGGGAGCTGTTTTTT.

The rearrangement uses TRBV28 and TRBJ1-4; perhaps TRBD1 as D (5 bases). This CDR3 is 13 amino acids long. V was clipped by 6 bases and J by 2 bases, with 7 bases between them. Germline assignment: CDR1 MDHEN and CDR2 SYDVKM. The CDR3 DNA follows: TGTGCCAGCAGGGGACGGACTAATGAAAAACTGTTTTTT. Its translation: CASRGRTNEKLFF.

The J gene is TRBJ2-5, the V gene TRBV20-1; tentatively, D is TRBD1 (5 bases). CDR3 length equals 10 residues. CDR1 is DFQATT and CDR2 is SNEGSKA in the germline V gene (reference sequence). With 5 bases removed from V and 5 bases from J, the gap between germline ends came to 6 bases. The DNA of the CDR3 is TGCAGTGCTCACAGGGAGACCCAGTACTTC. It specifies CSAHRETQYF.

This clonotype was seen once. The V gene is TRBV27, the J gene TRBJ1-4; TRBD1 matches at 8 bases. This CDR3 has 15 amino acids. Germline V gene lookup returns CDR1 MNHEY and CDR2 SMNVEV (reference sequence). The V gene end was trimmed by 4 bases and the J gene end by 5 bases; junction bases not matched to a gene: 6. The CDR3 protein is CASSSRTGRNEKLFF. The CDR3 DNA reads as TGTGCCAGCAGTTCGAGGACAGGGCGCAATGAAAAACTGTTTTTT.

This sequence joins TRBV7-8 and TRBJ2-2; D call uncertain. The germline CDR1 and CDR2 sequences are SGHVS and FQNEAQ. The V end lost 7 bases, the J end lost 0 bases, and 15 bases lay between the germline ends. The CDR3 totals 16 residues. CDR3 residues: CASTPFRIPNTGELFF. The CDR3 DNA reads TGTGCCAGCACCCCTTTCCGGATTCCGAACACCGGGGAGCTGTTTTTT.

The count of this clonotype is one. This rearrangement joins TRBV29-1 to TRBJ2-1; TRBD2 matches at 7 bases. Per the germline V gene, CDR1 is SQVTM and CDR2 is ANQGSEA. Trimming removed 5 bases from V and 4 bases from J; junction bases left unmatched: 14. CDR3 size: 16 residues. The chain's CDR3 is CSVLWRPGGVYNEQFF. The CDR3, as DNA: TGCAGCGTTCTTTGGCGGCCGGGAGGCGTATACAATGAGCAGTTCTTC.

The chain employs TRBV30 and TRBJ2-5, with D uncertain. There are 11 residues in the CDR3. CDR1 is GTSNPN and CDR2 is SVGIG in the germline V gene (reference sequence). Trimming shortened V by 2 bases and J by 2 bases, and 3 bases separated the two germline ends. The CDR3 loop is CAWSSQETQYF. The CDR3, as DNA: TGTGCCTGGAGTTCGCAAGAGACCCAGTACTTC.

The chain employs TRBV4-2 and TRBJ2-2, with D hard to call. CDR3 size: 16 residues. Germline values: CDR1 LGHNA, CDR2 YNFKEQ. The V and J ends lost 6 bases and 0 bases respectively, with 14 bases between them. The CDR3 is CASRSQPVPNTGELFF. The CDR3 bases are TGTGCCAGCAGATCCCAGCCCGTCCCGAACACCGGGGAGCTGTTTTTT.

The V call is TRBV7-2, the J call TRBJ2-3; the D gene is possibly TRBD2 (5 bases). Germline V lookup: CDR1 SGHTA, CDR2 FQGNSA. V lost 0 bases and J lost 1, with 5 bases in between. The CDR3 totals 14 residues. CDR3 loop: CASSLARGTDTQYF. The CDR3, as DNA: TGTGCCAGCAGCTTAGCGAGGGGCACAGATACGCAGTATTTT.

This clonotype was recorded only once. The CDR3: CSLVSSTDTQYF. Written as DNA, the CDR3 is TGCAGCCTGGTTTCTAGCACAGATACGCAGTATTTT. The J gene is TRBJ2-3, the V gene TRBV29-1; D unclear. With 8 bases removed from V and 0 bases from J, the gap between germline ends came to 9 bases. The CDR3 runs 12 residues. Germline CDR1 SQVTM, CDR2 ANQGSEA.

The DNA for the CDR3 is TGCAGCGTTGACCTAGCGGGGTCTACCTACAATGAGCAGTTCTTC. This translates into CSVDLAGSTYNEQFF. This chain links TRBV29-1 with TRBJ2-1; TRBD2 agrees at 9 bases. This CDR3 has 15 amino acids. From germline, CDR1 is SQVTM and CDR2 ANQGSEA. V dropped 3 bases and J dropped 2; count of bases not matched to a gene: 5.

This chain connects TRBV25-1 to TRBJ1-3; TRBD1 might be the D (6 bases). The germline V gene encodes CDR1 MGHDK and CDR2 SYGVNS. With 2 bases removed from V and 3 bases from J, the gap between germline ends came to 8 bases. The CDR3 is 14 amino acids. This CDR3 reads CASSEMTGGNTIYF. For the CDR3, the DNA is TGTGCCAGCAGTGAAATGACAGGTGGAAACACCATATATTTT.

The V gene is TRBV2, the J gene TRBJ1-1, with D unclear. Germline V CDR1 and CDR2: SNHLY, FYNNEI. The CDR3 contains 15 residues. V dropped 4 bases and J dropped 5 bases, with 17 bases sitting between them. The CDR3 sequence: CASSAAVGVRTEAFF. CDR3 nucleotides: TGTGCCAGCAGTGCGGCAGTTGGGGTGAGGACTGAAGCTTTCTTT.

V gene TRBV6-2 or TRBV6-3 combines with J gene TRBJ1-1; D possibly corresponds to TRBD1 (6 bases). The length of the CDR3 is 13 residues. Germline CDR1 reads MNHEY; CDR2 reads SVGEGT. V was clipped by 3 bases and J by 7 bases, with 12 bases between them. CDR3 bases: TGTGCCAGCAGTTATCAACAGGGACTTGAAGCTTTCTTT. It encodes CASSYQQGLEAFF.

The chain couples TRBV20-1 to TRBJ2-1, with D hard to call. The germline V and J ends were trimmed by 6 bases and 7 bases, with 16 bases remaining between them. Germline V CDR1 and CDR2: DFQATT, SNEGSKA (reference sequence). The CDR3 is made up of 13 amino acids. CDR3 amino acids: CSAPSSVGNEQFF. The CDR3 bases are TGCAGTGCCCCCTCATCTGTCGGGAATGAGCAGTTCTTC.

The V call is TRBV25-1, the J call TRBJ2-1; D gene uncertain. This CDR3 has 15 amino acids. The germline V gene has CDR1 MGHDK and CDR2 SYGVNS. Deletions cut 3 bases from V and 4 bases from J, with 13 bases between. As DNA, the CDR3 is TGTGCCAGCAGTGAGTTAAGCGCCCAGTACAATGAGCAGTTCTTC. It yields the protein CASSELSAQYNEQFF.

The V call is TRBV7-8, the J call TRBJ2-5, with D perhaps given as TRBD1 or TRBD2 (5 bases each). V gave up 5 bases and J gave up 3 bases, with 13 bases separating them. The CDR3 is made up of 14 amino acids. Germline lookup yields CDR1 SGHVS and CDR2 FQNEAQ. CDR3 residues: CASSRRDGKETQYF. For the CDR3, the DNA is TGTGCCAGCAGCCGCCGGGACGGAAAAGAGACCCAGTACTTC.

The chain joins TRBV2 to TRBJ2-6; D is possibly TRBD1 (5 bases). The CDR3 consists of 15 residues. Germline CDR1 and CDR2: SNHLY and FYNNEI. V lost 6 bases, J lost 0 bases, and 9 bases lay in between. The DNA for the CDR3 is TGTGCCAGCAGGGAACAGGACTCTGGGGCCAACGTCCTGACTTTC. This encodes CASREQDSGANVLTF.

The rearrangement links TRBV12-2 to TRBJ2-6; the D call of TRBD1 is as the table states it, not checked on the DNA. TRBV12-2 is a documented pseudogene. This CDR3 comprises 18 residues. In nucleotides, the CDR3 is TGTGCAAGTCGCTTAGAGGGGGGAGACGGGACGGGGGCCAACGTCCTGACTTTC. Translated: CASRLEGGDGTGANVLTF.

The CDR3 sequence: CSARDRQGLVYEQYF. The CDR3 DNA sequence: TGCAGTGCTAGAGATAGGCAGGGTCTTGTCTACGAGCAGTACTTC. The rearrangement links TRBV20-1 to TRBJ2-7, with a tentative D call TRBD1 (5 bases). Trimming left V 0 bases short and J 3 bases short, with 15 bases between. Germline V gene data show CDR1 as DFQATT and CDR2 as SNEGSKA (reference sequence). The CDR3 covers 15 residues.